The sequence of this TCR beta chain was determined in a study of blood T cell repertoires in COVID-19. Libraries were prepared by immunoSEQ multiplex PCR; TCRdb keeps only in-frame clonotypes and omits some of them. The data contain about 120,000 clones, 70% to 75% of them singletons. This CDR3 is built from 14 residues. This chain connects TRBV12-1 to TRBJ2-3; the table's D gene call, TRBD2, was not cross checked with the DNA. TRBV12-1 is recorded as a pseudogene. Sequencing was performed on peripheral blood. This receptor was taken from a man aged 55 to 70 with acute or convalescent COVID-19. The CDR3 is CASSFALATDTQYF. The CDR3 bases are TGTGCCAGCAGCTTTGCCCTAGCCACAGATACGCAGTATTTT.